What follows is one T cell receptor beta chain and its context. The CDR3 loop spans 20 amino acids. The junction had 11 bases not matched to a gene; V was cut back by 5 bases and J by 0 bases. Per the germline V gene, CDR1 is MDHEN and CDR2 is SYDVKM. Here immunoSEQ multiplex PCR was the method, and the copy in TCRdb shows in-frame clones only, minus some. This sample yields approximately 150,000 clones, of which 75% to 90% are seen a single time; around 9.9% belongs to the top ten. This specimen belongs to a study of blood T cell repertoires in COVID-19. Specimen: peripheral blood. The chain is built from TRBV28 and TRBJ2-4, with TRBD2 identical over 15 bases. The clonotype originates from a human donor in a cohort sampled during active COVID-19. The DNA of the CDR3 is TGTGCCAGCAGTCGCCCCGGGACTAGCGGGGGGACACTAGCCAAAAACATTCAGTACTTC. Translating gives CASSRPGTSGGTLAKNIQYF.